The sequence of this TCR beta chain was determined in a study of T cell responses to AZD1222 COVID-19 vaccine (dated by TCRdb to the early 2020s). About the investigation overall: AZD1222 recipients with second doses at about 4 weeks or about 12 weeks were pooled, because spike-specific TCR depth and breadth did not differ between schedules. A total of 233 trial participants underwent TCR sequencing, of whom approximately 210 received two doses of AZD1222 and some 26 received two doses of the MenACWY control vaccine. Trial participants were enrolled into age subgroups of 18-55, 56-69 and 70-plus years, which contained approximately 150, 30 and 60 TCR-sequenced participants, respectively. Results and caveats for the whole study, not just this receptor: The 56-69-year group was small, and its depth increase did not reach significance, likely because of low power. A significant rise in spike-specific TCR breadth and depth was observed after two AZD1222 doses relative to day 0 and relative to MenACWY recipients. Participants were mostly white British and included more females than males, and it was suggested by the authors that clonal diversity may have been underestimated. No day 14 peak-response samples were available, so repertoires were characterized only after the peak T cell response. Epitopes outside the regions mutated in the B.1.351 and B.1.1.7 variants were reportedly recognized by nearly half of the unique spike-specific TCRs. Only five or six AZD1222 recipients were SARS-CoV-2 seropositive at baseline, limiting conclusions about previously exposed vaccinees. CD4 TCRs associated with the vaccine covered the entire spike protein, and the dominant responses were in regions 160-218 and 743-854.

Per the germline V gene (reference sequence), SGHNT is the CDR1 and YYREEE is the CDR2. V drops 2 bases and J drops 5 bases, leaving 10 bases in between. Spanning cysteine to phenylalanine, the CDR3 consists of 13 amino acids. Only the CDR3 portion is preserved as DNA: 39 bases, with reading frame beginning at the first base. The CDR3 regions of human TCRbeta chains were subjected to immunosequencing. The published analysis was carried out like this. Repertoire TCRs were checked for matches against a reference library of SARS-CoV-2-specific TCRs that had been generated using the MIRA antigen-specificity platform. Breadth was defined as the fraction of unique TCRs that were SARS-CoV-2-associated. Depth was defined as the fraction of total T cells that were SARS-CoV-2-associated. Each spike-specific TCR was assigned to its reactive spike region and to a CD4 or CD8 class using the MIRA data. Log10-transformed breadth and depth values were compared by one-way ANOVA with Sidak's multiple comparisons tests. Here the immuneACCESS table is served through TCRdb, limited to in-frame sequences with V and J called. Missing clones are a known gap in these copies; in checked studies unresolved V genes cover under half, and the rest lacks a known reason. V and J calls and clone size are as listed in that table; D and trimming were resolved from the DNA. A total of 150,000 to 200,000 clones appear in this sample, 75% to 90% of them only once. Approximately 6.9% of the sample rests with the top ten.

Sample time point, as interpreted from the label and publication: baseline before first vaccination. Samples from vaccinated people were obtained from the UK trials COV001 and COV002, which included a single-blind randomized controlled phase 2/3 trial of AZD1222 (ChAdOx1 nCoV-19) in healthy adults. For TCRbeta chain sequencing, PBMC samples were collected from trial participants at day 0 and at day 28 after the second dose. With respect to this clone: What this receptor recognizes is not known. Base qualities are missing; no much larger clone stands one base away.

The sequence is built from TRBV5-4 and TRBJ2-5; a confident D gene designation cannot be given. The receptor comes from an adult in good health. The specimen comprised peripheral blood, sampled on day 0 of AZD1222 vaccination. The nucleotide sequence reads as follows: TGTGCCAGCAGCTTAGACGGTGGGGAGACCCAGTACTTC. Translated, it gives CASSLDGGETQYF.